The 18 T cell receptor beta chains below come from one sample, sequenced in a study of blood T cell repertoires in COVID-19. Assay used: immunoSEQ multiplex PCR; TCRdb lists only in-frame clones, some missing. The sample contains 240,000 or so clones, approximately 78% of which appear only once. Sequenced: peripheral blood. Receptor source: a woman in her sixties with active or convalescent COVID-19.

The chain is built from TRBV25-1 and TRBJ1-5; the D gene is possibly TRBD1 (6 bases). Trimming shortened V by 2 bases and J by 3 bases, and 8 bases separated the two germline ends. Germline lookup yields CDR1 MGHDK and CDR2 SYGVNS. CDR3 length: 14 residues. CDR3 in DNA: TGTGCCAGCAGTGAAAACAGGGTCAATCAGCCCCAGCATTTT. This encodes CASSENRVNQPQHF.

This sequence joins TRBV7-8 and TRBJ2-7, with D tentatively TRBD1 (5 bases). There are 15 residues in the CDR3. CDR1 is SGHVS and CDR2 is FQNEAQ in the germline V gene. Trimming removed 4 bases at V and 5 bases at J, with 18 bases between. The DNA of the CDR3 is TGTGCCAGCAGCTCGATGATAACAGGTATCCACGAGCAGTACTTC. It encodes CASSSMITGIHEQYF. Together with reference TRBV7-8 and TRBJ2-7, the CDR3 gives the full variable domain: GAGVSQSPRYKVAKRGQDVALRCDPISGHVSLFWYQQALGQGPEFLTYFQNEAQLDKSGLPSDRFFAERPEGSVSTLKIQRTQQEDSAVYLCASSSMITGIHEQYFGPGTRLTVT.

The J gene is TRBJ2-7, the V gene TRBV6-1, with a weak D call TRBD1 (6 bases). Trimming took off 3 bases at V and 5 bases at J, with 14 bases between the two ends. The CDR3 sequence is 14 residues long. Germline CDR1 MNHNS, CDR2 SASEGT. The CDR3, as DNA: TGTGCCAGCAGTGACAGGGGCTTTAACGACGAGCAGTACTTC. Translation gives CASSDRGFNDEQYF.

The CDR3: CASSPHAGLNDDEQYF. CDR3 in DNA: TGTGCCAGCAGCCCCCATGCGGGGTTAAACGACGACGAGCAGTACTTC. The chain links TRBV5-5 to TRBJ2-7; maybe TRBD2 (6 bases). This CDR3 spans 16 amino acids. Germline assignment: CDR1 SGHKS and CDR2 YYEKEE (reference sequence). V dropped 4 bases and J dropped 5 bases, with 22 bases sitting between them.

This chain connects TRBV18 to TRBJ2-3; TRBD2 agrees at 7 bases. Germline V gene sequence: CDR1 KGHSH, CDR2 LQKENI. V was clipped by 3 bases and J by 1 base; unmatched bases: 4. The length of the CDR3 is 15 residues. Here the CDR3 DNA reads TGTGCCAGCTCACCGTGGGGAGGGGGCACAGATACGCAGTATTTT. Protein: CASSPWGGGTDTQYF.

The chain is built from TRBV18 and TRBJ1-4; D not certain. There are 12 residues in the CDR3. With 2 bases removed from V and 7 bases from J, the gap between germline ends came to 5 bases. The germline V gene encodes CDR1 KGHSH and CDR2 LQKENI. In DNA form, the CDR3 reads TGTGCCAGCTCACCAGGGAGTGAAAAACTGTTTTTT. Translated, it gives CASSPGSEKLFF.

The chain carries TRBV5-8 and TRBJ2-1; 10 bases map to TRBD2. Germline-derived CDR1 and CDR2 are SGHTS and YDEGEE. The CDR3 has 15 residues. The V gene end was trimmed by 5 bases and the J gene end by 3 bases; junction bases not matched to a gene: 5. CDR3 in amino acids: CASSLAGGRYNEQFF. In DNA, the CDR3 is TGTGCCAGCAGTTTAGCGGGGGGTCGCTACAATGAGCAGTTCTTC.

V and J are TRBV19 and TRBJ1-1, with a weak D call TRBD1 (6 bases). Germline V gene data show CDR1 as LNHDA and CDR2 as SQIVND (reference sequence). This CDR3 has 14 amino acids. With 7 bases removed from V and 4 bases from J, the gap between germline ends came to 16 bases. Here the CDR3 DNA reads TGTGCCAGTACAGGGGACCCCCGCGGCACTGAAGCTTTCTTT. Translation: CASTGDPRGTEAFF. The full variable domain, its missing parts supplied by reference TRBV19 and TRBJ1-1, is DGGITQSPKYLFRKEGQNVTLSCEQNLNHDAMYWYRQDPGQGLRLIYYSQIVNDFQKGDIAEGYSVSREKKESFPLTVTSAQKNPTAFYLCASTGDPRGTEAFFGQGTRLTVV.

V usage is TRBV6-5 and J usage is TRBJ1-6; 10 bases align to TRBD1. The CDR3 consists of 15 residues. The V and J ends lost 4 bases and 7 bases, in that order; junction bases with no gene match: 4. Germline loops: CDR1 MNHEY, CDR2 SVGAGI. The CDR3 spells CASSSGGQGNSPLHF. CDR3 DNA: TGTGCCAGCAGTTCCGGGGGACAGGGGAATTCACCCCTCCACTTT.

The rearrangement links TRBV4-3 to TRBJ2-3, with D possibly matching TRBD2 (6 bases). Germline V gene data show CDR1 as LGHNA and CDR2 as YSLEER. V gave up 0 bases and J gave up 3 bases, with 16 bases separating them. This CDR3 has 17 amino acids. The CDR3, as DNA: TGCGCCAGCAGCCAAGACATTCGGCAGGGAGGAACAGATACGCAGTATTTT. Amino acid sequence: CASSQDIRQGGTDTQYF.

This chain connects TRBV18 to TRBJ2-7, with 12 bases matching TRBD1. This CDR3 region has 15 residues. V was clipped by 3 bases and J by 3 bases; unmatched bases: 3. Germline values: CDR1 KGHSH, CDR2 LQKENI. The CDR3 nucleotides read TGTGCCAGCTCACCCGGGACAGGGGGCGTCTACGAGCAGTACTTC. Translation gives CASSPGTGGVYEQYF.

This clone was detected once. This chain joins TRBV18 and TRBJ2-1; 8 positions agree with TRBD2. Germline lookup yields CDR1 KGHSH and CDR2 LQKENI. CDR3 length: 12 amino acids. J lost 10 bases, V lost 8 bases, and 7 bases had no gene match. In DNA form, the CDR3 reads TGTGCCAGCGGGACTGCGGGGGGCGAGCAGTTCTTC. Its translation is CASGTAGGEQFF.

The chain links TRBV21-1 to TRBJ2-2; the tabulated D call, TRBD2, remains unverified against the DNA. TRBV21-1 is given as a pseudogene. The CDR3 has 18 amino acids. For the CDR3, the DNA is TGTGCCAGCAGCAAAGGTGCTAGCGGGGGGGTTAGCACCGGGGAGCTGTTTTTT. It yields the protein CASSKGASGGVSTGELFF.

The genes are TRBV30 and TRBJ1-4; no firm D call. The V end was cut by 7 bases, the J end by 2 bases, with 14 bases between. CDR1 and CDR2 from the germline V gene are GTSNPN and SVGIG (reference sequence). The CDR3 loop spans 14 amino acids. CDR3 amino acids: CASDSEGTNEKLFF. Here the CDR3 DNA reads TGTGCCTCGGACTCAGAGGGTACTAATGAAAAACTGTTTTTT. Full variable domain (missing parts from reference TRBV30 and TRBJ1-4): SQTIHQWPATLVQPVGSPLSLECTVEGTSNPNLYWYRQAAGRGLQLLFYSVGIGQISSEVPQNLSASRPQDRQFILSSKKLLLSDSGFYLCASDSEGTNEKLFFGSGTQLSVL.

This clone was counted only a few times. V usage is TRBV9 and J usage is TRBJ1-2; 9 bases are a match to TRBD1. Germline CDR1 SGDLS, CDR2 YYNGEE. V trimming: 4 bases; J trimming: 8 bases; junction bases outside the gene matches: 9. The CDR3 covers 14 residues. CDR3 in amino acids: CASSTLTGGGGYTF. The CDR3, as DNA: TGTGCCAGCAGCACCCTGACAGGGGGAGGCGGCTACACCTTC.

V gene TRBV30 combines with J gene TRBJ1-3; D call uncertain. This CDR3 region has 14 residues. V was pared by 2 bases and J by 0 bases, with 8 bases between. CDR1 and CDR2 from the germline V gene are GTSNPN and SVGIG (reference sequence). CDR3 loop: CAWSPRYSGNTIYF. Written as DNA, the CDR3 is TGTGCCTGGAGTCCACGGTACTCTGGAAACACCATATATTTT.

This clone was detected ten times or more. The chain employs TRBV10-3 and TRBJ1-6, with 8 bases aligning to TRBD1. Germline V lookup: CDR1 ENHRY, CDR2 SYGVKD. The CDR3 has 14 residues. V lost 10 bases and J lost 0; bases outside the gene matches: 2. The CDR3 DNA follows: TGTGCCACCCAGGGGGCCTCCTATAATTCACCCCTCCACTTT. Translation: CATQGASYNSPLHF.

This chain joins TRBV7-9 and TRBJ1-6; possibly TRBD1 for D (5 bases). V lost 5 bases, J lost 6 bases, and 20 bases lay in between. CDR1 is SEHNR and CDR2 is FQNEAQ in the germline V gene (reference sequence). CDR3 length: 17 residues. The CDR3: CASSDRPSRDVNSPLHF. DNA of the CDR3: TGTGCCAGCAGCGATAGACCTTCGCGGGACGTTAATTCACCCCTCCACTTT.